The 22 T cell receptor beta chains listed next were all sequenced from one sample in a study of blood T cell repertoires in COVID-19. Assay used: immunoSEQ multiplex PCR; TCRdb lists only in-frame clones, some missing. The table includes some 62,000 clones, 88% detected once. Sample: peripheral blood. The receptors shown here come from a human donor in a cohort sampled during active COVID-19.

The chain uses TRBV18 and TRBJ2-7; maybe TRBD1 (5 bases). V gave up 0 bases and J gave up 0 bases, with 9 bases separating them. Looked up from germline, CDR1 is KGHSH and CDR2 is LQKENI. The CDR3 sequence is 15 residues long. CDR3 region: CASSPPTGHSYEQYF. CDR3 nucleotide sequence: TGTGCCAGCTCACCACCAACAGGCCACTCCTACGAGCAGTACTTC.

The chain is built from TRBV18 and TRBJ2-7, with D possibly matching TRBD1 (5 bases). V gave up 0 bases and J gave up 6 bases, with 12 bases separating them. CDR1 and CDR2 (germline): KGHSH, LQKENI. This CDR3 spans 14 amino acids. The CDR3 region is CASSPPGRVSEQYF. The CDR3 DNA reads TGTGCCAGCTCACCACCCGGCAGGGTAAGCGAGCAGTACTTC.

This clone was detected only once. This chain uses TRBV7-2 with TRBJ2-2, with TRBD1 matching over 8 bases. Trimming cost V 5 bases and J 8 bases; bases outside gene matches: 7. Germline V gene data show CDR1 as SGHTA and CDR2 as FQGNSA. The CDR3 has 14 residues. In nucleotides, the CDR3 is TGTGCCAGCAGCCCCACAGGGGGATTGGGGGAGCTGTTTTTT. Encoded protein: CASSPTGGLGELFF. Together with reference TRBV7-2 and TRBJ2-2, the CDR3 gives the full variable domain: GAGVSQSPSNKVTEKGKDVELRCDPISGHTALYWYRQSLGQGLEFLIYFQGNSAPDKSGLPSDRFSAERTGGSVSTLTIQRTQQEDSAVYLCASSPTGGLGELFFGEGSRLTVL.

This clone appeared a single time. V is TRBV6-5 and J is TRBJ1-2, with unresolved D. In germline, CDR1 is MNHEY, CDR2 SVGAGI. The CDR3 contains 14 residues. The V end was cut by 6 bases, the J end by 6 bases, with 17 bases between. The CDR3 reads CASSRLAGWNGYTF. As DNA, the CDR3 is TGTGCCAGCAGCCGCCTCGCGGGTTGGAATGGCTACACCTTC.

V gene TRBV6-5 combines with J gene TRBJ1-1, with D uncertain. The V end was cut by 6 bases, the J end by 0 bases, with 14 bases between. Germline assignment: CDR1 MNHEY and CDR2 SVGAGI. CDR3 length equals 15 residues. Here the CDR3 DNA reads TGTGCCAGCAGGGGCGCCCTAGCCTTGAACACTGAAGCTTTCTTT. Translation: CASRGALALNTEAFF.

Sample share makes this clone medium-sized. The genes are TRBV4-2 and TRBJ2-7; 8 bases are a match to TRBD1. The V gene's germline CDR1 is LGHNA and CDR2 YNFKEQ. V lost 5 bases and J lost 2; bases outside the gene matches: 8. This CDR3 has 15 residues. CDR3 sequence (DNA): TGTGCCAGCAGCATTGGGACAGGCGCTCCCTACGAGCAGTACTTC. Its protein product is CASSIGTGAPYEQYF.

The CDR3 reads CASTPGQGAFQPQHF. The CDR3 DNA reads as TGTGCCAGCACCCCGGGACAGGGGGCTTTTCAGCCCCAGCATTTT. The rearrangement uses TRBV6-5 and TRBJ1-5; TRBD1 aligns across 12 bases. The trim removed 7 bases at V and 6 bases at J, leaving 7 bases unmatched. Germline V CDR1 and CDR2: MNHEY, SVGAGI. CDR3 size: 15 residues.

The rearrangement links TRBV7-2 to TRBJ2-5; TRBD2 agrees at 13 bases. CDR3 length: 16 residues. V shed 7 bases, J shed 2 bases, and the junction held 7 bases outside the gene matches. Germline CDR1 reads SGHTA; CDR2 reads FQGNSA. CDR3 sequence (DNA): TGTGCCAGCATCTTCTCGGGACTAGCGGGGCAAGAGACCCAGTACTTC. Amino acids: CASIFSGLAGQETQYF.

V usage is TRBV6-5 and J usage is TRBJ2-3, with 8 bases that match TRBD2. V lost 7 bases and J lost 3; bases outside the gene matches: 6. From germline, CDR1 is MNHEY and CDR2 SVGAGI. The CDR3 extends over 14 amino acids. CDR3 sequence reads: CASKERGSTDTQYF. CDR3 DNA sequence: TGTGCCAGCAAGGAGCGGGGGTCAACAGATACGCAGTATTTT.

Here the CDR3 DNA reads TGTGCCAGCAGGAGGGGGCCCCAAAGCAATTCACCCCTCCACTTT. Amino acid sequence: CASRRGPQSNSPLHF. The chain joins TRBV6-5 to TRBJ1-6, with 7 bases fitting TRBD1. Germline-derived CDR1 and CDR2 are MNHEY and SVGAGI. The junction had 9 bases not matched to a gene; V was cut back by 6 bases and J by 7 bases. The CDR3 runs 15 residues.

This chain uses TRBV18 with TRBJ2-1; TRBD2 matches at 8 bases. Losses at the gene ends were 1 base for V and 7 bases for J; bases not matched to a gene: 3. CDR1 is KGHSH, CDR2 LQKENI, per germline. This CDR3 has 14 residues. CDR3 protein: CASSPQGGGNEQFF. The CDR3 DNA reads TGTGCCAGCTCACCACAGGGCGGGGGGAATGAGCAGTTCTTC.

V is TRBV5-1 and J is TRBJ2-5, with 10 positions matching TRBD1. V lost 0 bases, J lost 5 bases, and 10 bases stayed unmatched. The CDR3 extends over 17 amino acids. CDR1 is SGHRS and CDR2 is YFSETQ in the germline V gene. CDR3 residues: CASSLAPAGTGVETQYF. The CDR3 bases are TGCGCCAGCAGCTTGGCCCCCGCCGGGACAGGGGTTGAGACCCAGTACTTC.

The genes are TRBV7-2 and TRBJ2-7; 11 bases match TRBD2. With 7 bases clipped from V and 1 base from J, the junction kept 6 bases outside the gene matches. Looked up from germline, CDR1 is SGHTA and CDR2 is FQGNSA. This CDR3 comprises 15 residues. The CDR3 sequence: CASNLRLAGSYEQYF. The CDR3 DNA is TGTGCCAGCAACCTCCGACTAGCGGGATCCTACGAGCAGTACTTC.

V and J are TRBV6-2 or TRBV6-3 and TRBJ2-1, with 8 positions matching TRBD2. Germline CDR1 MNHEY, CDR2 SVGEGT. The trim removed 6 bases at V and 10 bases at J, leaving 14 bases unmatched. The CDR3 covers 15 residues. The CDR3 spells CASSTLAARGEEQFF. The CDR3 DNA is TGTGCCAGCAGCACTCTCGCCGCGCGGGGGGAAGAGCAGTTCTTC.

This rearrangement joins TRBV6-6 to TRBJ1-2; D is unclear. The germline V gene encodes CDR1 MNHNY and CDR2 SVGAGI (reference sequence). This CDR3 is 13 amino acids long. The ends were cut back, 5 bases at V and 7 bases at J, with 14 bases in the middle. For the CDR3, the DNA is TGTGCCAGCAGTGTAAGACCGGGAGGTGGCTACACCTTC. Its protein is CASSVRPGGGYTF.

The CDR3 DNA reads TGTGCCAGCAGCGCTGGACTAGCGGGATCCTACGAGCAGTACTTC. This sequence encodes CASSAGLAGSYEQYF. The V gene is TRBV3-1 (or the pseudogene TRBV3-2), the J gene TRBJ2-7, with 12 positions matching TRBD2. V was pared by 5 bases and J by 1 base, with 3 bases of the junction left unmatched. The CDR3 consists of 15 residues. Per germline, CDR1 LGHDT and CDR2 YNNKEL (reference sequence).

CDR3 sequence (DNA): TGTGCCAGCAGCTTAACAGGGGGTTATTCACCCCTCCACTTT. Its protein is CASSLTGGYSPLHF. V is TRBV7-9 and J is TRBJ1-6; 8 nucleotides align to TRBD1. The CDR3 contains 14 residues. Germline V gene lookup returns CDR1 SEHNR and CDR2 FQNEAQ (reference sequence). Germline trimming cut 2 bases from V and 8 bases from J; bases unmatched to any gene: 2.

The sample holds a few counts of this clone. The chain has TRBV4-1 and TRBJ2-7, with D possibly TRBD1 on 6 matching bases. With 5 bases removed from V and 2 bases from J, the gap between germline ends came to 13 bases. This CDR3 spans 14 amino acids. CDR1 and CDR2 from the germline V gene are MGHRA and YSYEKL. The CDR3, as DNA: TGCGCCAGCAGCTGGGACATATTACCCTACGAGCAGTACTTC. Its translation is CASSWDILPYEQYF.

CDR3 sequence reads: CRADYGNTIYF. CDR3 in DNA: TGCAGAGCGGACTATGGAAACACCATATATTTT. V usage is TRBV20-1 and J usage is TRBJ1-3; D gene unclear. CDR1 and CDR2 (germline): DFQATT, SNEGSKA (reference sequence). There are 11 residues in the CDR3.

The genes are TRBV14 and TRBJ2-5, with 13 bases identical to TRBD2. Germline V gene lookup returns CDR1 SGHDN and CDR2 FVKESK. This CDR3 is built from 16 residues. V was pared by 3 bases and J by 5 bases, with 6 bases of the junction left unmatched. CDR3 sequence: CASSHWTSGRQETQYF. The CDR3 DNA reads as TGTGCCAGCAGCCACTGGACTAGCGGGAGACAGGAGACCCAGTACTTC.

This chain links TRBV25-1 with TRBJ2-2, with TRBD2 matching 11 bases. V shed 2 bases and J 3 bases; nucleotides not matched to a gene: 5. The CDR3 contains 17 residues. Germline values: CDR1 MGHDK, CDR2 SYGVNS. The CDR3 protein is CASSEPGLADHTGELFF. The DNA for the CDR3 is TGTGCCAGCAGTGAACCGGGACTAGCGGACCACACCGGGGAGCTGTTTTTT. Full variable domain (outside the CDR3, taken from reference TRBV25-1 and TRBJ2-2): EADIYQTPRYLVIGTGKKITLECSQTMGHDKMYWYQQDPGMELHLIHYSYGVNSTEKGDLSSESTVSRIRTEHFPLTLESARPSHTSQYLCASSEPGLADHTGELFFGEGSRLTVL.

The rearrangement links TRBV7-3 to TRBJ2-2; TRBD2 matches 10 bases. The CDR3 extends over 17 amino acids. Germline-derived CDR1 and CDR2 are SGHTA and FQGTGA. The ends lost 0 bases at V and 5 bases at J; junction bases unmatched: 6. The CDR3 is CASSLTGLAGETGELFF. The CDR3 DNA reads as TGTGCCAGCAGCTTAACTGGGCTAGCGGGGGAGACCGGGGAGCTGTTTTTT.